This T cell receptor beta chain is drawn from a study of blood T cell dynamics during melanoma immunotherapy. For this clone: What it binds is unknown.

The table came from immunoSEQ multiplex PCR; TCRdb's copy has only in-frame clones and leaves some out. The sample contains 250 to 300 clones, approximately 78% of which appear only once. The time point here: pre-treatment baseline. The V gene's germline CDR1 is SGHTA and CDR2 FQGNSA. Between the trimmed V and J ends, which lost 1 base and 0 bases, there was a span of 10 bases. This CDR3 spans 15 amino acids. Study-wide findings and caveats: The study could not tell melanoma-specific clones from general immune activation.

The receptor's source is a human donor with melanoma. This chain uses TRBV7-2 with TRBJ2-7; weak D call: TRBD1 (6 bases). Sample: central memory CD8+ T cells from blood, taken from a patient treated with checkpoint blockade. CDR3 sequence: CASSLEGQRSYEQYF. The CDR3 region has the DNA TGTGCCAGCAGCTTAGAAGGACAGCGCTCCTACGAGCAGTACTTC.